This T cell receptor (beta chain) came from a study of T cells in Graves' hyperthyroidism and ophthalmopathy. CDR3 length: 11 residues. The germline CDR1 and CDR2 sequences are SQVTM and ANQGSEA. V lost 6 bases to trimming and J lost 4 bases, with 9 bases between them. Using RNA transcripts as the source, TCR beta CDR3 regions were amplified. First-round RT-PCR of the TCR CDR3 relied on the HTBI primer set. One entry per CDR3 protein results from TCRdb running MiXCR on the multiplex PCR reads. The profile shows about 380,000 distinct CDR3 sequences, approximately 12% of them singletons. At first hyperthyroidism diagnosis, before any ophthalmopathy symptoms, the blood sample was collected.

The TCR comes from a man aged 25-45 years with Graves' hyperthyroidism that later progressed to Graves' ophthalmopathy. The sample comprised blood. The chain combines TRBV29-1 with TRBJ1-1; D unclear. For the CDR3, the DNA is TGCAGCGTGATTTGGGGCACTGAAGCTTTCTTT. As protein: CSVIWGTEAFF.